Described below is a single T cell receptor beta chain sequence and its context. Its target is not known. This entry is derived from a study of cytomegalovirus exposure and HLA in healthy donors. The J segment lost 3 bases and the V segment lost 4 bases, leaving 2 bases of the junction unmatched. In germline, CDR1 is MNHNS, CDR2 SASEGT. CDR3 length: 13 residues. Vbeta (60) and Jbeta (13) primers were used in the PCR. Some clones are missing from TCRdb's copy, which holds only in-frame ones; the method was immunoSEQ multiplex PCR. Here the sample spans 80,000 to 100,000 clones, around three fifths being singletons. Points from the study as a whole: Diagnosis of cytomegalovirus status made by the classifier reportedly showed high specificity and sensitivity.

The chain recombines TRBV6-1 with TRBJ1-2; 7 bases match TRBD1. The receptor's source is a woman between 40 and 55 years old in good health and CMV-seropositive. Sequencing used PBMCs. This chain's CDR3 is CASSGDRDYGYTF. The CDR3 nucleotides read TGTGCCAGCAGTGGCGACAGGGACTATGGCTACACCTTC.